These 10 T cell receptor beta chains originate from one sample sequenced in a study of a mutant IDH1 vaccine in newly diagnosed glioma. Time point specified: week 23, last vaccination. Each vaccine dose was 300 ug of mutant IDH1 20-mer peptide, with topical imiquimod. The repertoire was sequenced with immunoSEQ multiplex PCR; TCRdb's copy has only in-frame clones and lacks some. The repertoire holds approximately 41,000 clones, 78% seen once, with around 6.9% in the top ten. No cognate antigen is known for these TCRs. Sample: PBMCs, taken from a glioma patient whose treatment included an IDH1 peptide vaccine. The receptors were gathered from a woman aged 40 to 50 with glioma. Some clones in this sample may be carry-over from other donors' samples.

V and J are TRBV27 and TRBJ2-7, with D maybe TRBD2 (6 bases). Germline assignment: CDR1 MNHEY and CDR2 SMNVEV (reference sequence). The germline V and J ends were trimmed by 10 bases and 4 bases, with 20 bases remaining between them. The CDR3 has 14 residues. CDR3 bases: TGTGCCACAGGCGCAGGGTCGGGAGTTTACGAGCAGTACTTC. As protein: CATGAGSGVYEQYF.

In this sample, this clone turned up a few times. The sample contains more than one DNA sequence encoding this CDR3. The CDR3: CASSLLGNQPQHF. For the CDR3, the DNA is TGTGCCAGCAGCTTGCTCGGCAATCAGCCCCAGCATTTT. The chain has TRBV5-6 and TRBJ1-5; D is unresolved. This CDR3 spans 13 amino acids. The ends were cut back, 1 base at V and 2 bases at J, with 4 bases in the middle. Germline V lookup: CDR1 SGHDT, CDR2 YYEEEE.

The rearrangement joins TRBV12-5 to TRBJ2-1; 7 bases agree with TRBD1. The germline CDR1 and CDR2 sequences are LGHNT and FRNRAP. The CDR3 runs to 14 residues. Trimming removed 5 bases from V and 4 bases from J; junction bases left unmatched: 5. The CDR3 is CASGMGDRYNEQFF. The CDR3 region has the DNA TGTGCTAGTGGTATGGGGGACAGATACAATGAGCAGTTCTTC.

The chain has TRBV6-5 and TRBJ2-7; 10 nucleotides match TRBD1. The V gene end was trimmed by 6 bases and the J gene end by 2 bases; junction bases not matched to a gene: 7. This CDR3 comprises 15 residues. CDR1 and CDR2 (germline): MNHEY, SVGAGI. The CDR3 region is CASREGQGKTYEQYF. The CDR3 bases are TGTGCCAGCAGGGAGGGACAGGGGAAGACCTACGAGCAGTACTTC.

CDR3 bases: TGTGCCAGCAGCGTAATAGCGGGGACGAACACCGGGGAGCTGTTTTTT. As protein: CASSVIAGTNTGELFF. The rearrangement joins TRBV9 to TRBJ2-2; 8 bases are a match to TRBD2. CDR1 is SGDLS, CDR2 YYNGEE, per germline. V lost 1 base and J lost 0; bases outside the gene matches: 2. This CDR3 has 16 amino acids.

This chain links TRBV19 with TRBJ2-1, with TRBD2 as a possible D gene (7 bases). Trimming removed 3 bases from V and 10 bases from J, with 10 bases in between. CDR1 and CDR2 from the germline V gene are LNHDA and SQIVND (reference sequence). The CDR3 length is 12 residues. CDR3 residues: CASSIGGAEQFF. Written as DNA, the CDR3 is TGTGCCAGTAGTATTGGGGGGGCAGAGCAGTTCTTC.

This clone was seen a single time. The chain links TRBV5-6 to TRBJ2-2, with 7 bases lining up with TRBD2. J was trimmed by 7 bases and V by 6 bases; bases with no gene match: 9. CDR3 length: 14 amino acids. Germline V CDR1 and CDR2: SGHDT, YYEEEE. The CDR3 DNA follows: TGTGCCAGCACTTGGACTAGTGTGGGCGGGGAGCTGTTTTTT. Translated: CASTWTSVGGELFF.

This clone occurred a few times. DNA for the CDR3: TGTGCCATCAGTCCTCTGGGTCCTATGAACACTGAAGCTTTCTTT. Translated: CAISPLGPMNTEAFF. The J gene is TRBJ1-1, the V gene TRBV10-3; D gene unclear. Trimming removed 5 bases at V and 0 bases at J, with 13 bases between. Looked up from germline, CDR1 is ENHRY and CDR2 is SYGVKD. CDR3 length equals 15 residues.

The chain recombines TRBV9 with TRBJ2-1; D uncertain. Germline V lookup: CDR1 SGDLS, CDR2 YYNGEE. The V and J ends lost 1 base and 4 bases respectively, with 6 bases between them. The CDR3 is 13 residues long. CDR3 sequence: CASSVHLYNEQFF. The DNA for the CDR3 is TGTGCCAGCAGCGTACACTTGTACAATGAGCAGTTCTTC.

The rearrangement uses TRBV5-1 and TRBJ2-1; weak D call: TRBD2 (7 bases). The germline CDR1 and CDR2 sequences are SGHRS and YFSETQ. V was cut by 4 bases and J by 4 bases, with 18 bases left in between. The CDR3 sequence is 16 residues long. The CDR3 DNA follows: TGCGCCAGCAGCAATGACCCGGGGGGCATATACAATGAGCAGTTCTTC. This codes for CASSNDPGGIYNEQFF.